This passage covers 3 T cell receptor beta chains from one sample sequenced in a study of T cell changes during pregnancy in multiple sclerosis. Only in-frame clones appear in the TCRdb table, and some are missing; sequencing was by immunoSEQ multiplex PCR. There are about 17,000 clones in the sample; around 82% occur only once, and 15% to 20% lies in the top ten. The source was CD8+ T cells from peripheral blood mononuclear cells, collected in the third trimester of pregnancy. These receptors were obtained from a female donor in good health, enrolled as a control in a pregnancy study.

The gene calls are TRBV30 and TRBJ2-1; 7 nucleotides match TRBD2. The CDR3 runs to 13 residues. The germline gives CDR1 GTSNPN, CDR2 SVGIG (reference sequence). V lost 2 bases, J lost 6 bases, and 4 bases stayed unmatched. The CDR3 DNA is TGTGCCTGGAGTCTAGCGGACCCCAATGAGCAGTTCTTC. Translation gives CAWSLADPNEQFF.

This clone showed up just once. The chain combines TRBV4-3 with TRBJ1-1; D unresolved. The CDR3 consists of 16 residues. Per the germline V gene, CDR1 is LGHNA and CDR2 is YSLEER. With 0 bases removed from V and 0 bases from J, the gap between germline ends came to 11 bases. The CDR3 loop is CASSQEADTLNTEAFF. The CDR3 coding sequence is TGCGCCAGCAGCCAAGAAGCCGACACCCTGAACACTGAAGCTTTCTTT.

This clone was seen only once. V usage is TRBV7-8 and J usage is TRBJ2-3; TRBD2 agrees at 9 bases. V lost 5 bases to trimming and J lost 0 bases; unmatched junction nucleotides: 12. The CDR3 contains 18 residues. Germline V gives CDR1 SGHVS, CDR2 FQNEAQ. CDR3 loop: CASSKLAGAPDSTDTQYF. DNA for the CDR3: TGTGCCAGCAGCAAACTAGCGGGTGCTCCGGATAGCACAGATACGCAGTATTTT.